A single sample gave rise to the 15 T cell receptor beta chains below, sequenced in a study of T cells after yellow fever vaccination. TCRdb reprocessed the 5' RACE reads via MiXCR and lists one record per CDR3 protein. The data hold just under 600,000 distinct CDR3 sequences, with about 14% observed a single time. The sequencing here drew on PBMCs, taken on the day of the yellow fever booster vaccination. The origin of the receptors is a man younger than 45 who received the YFV17D yellow fever vaccine.

The chain is built from TRBV5-1 and TRBJ2-5, with D perhaps matching TRBD2 (5 bases). Germline V gives CDR1 SGHRS, CDR2 YFSETQ. The CDR3 sequence is 12 residues long. V was clipped by 4 bases and J by 7 bases, with 11 bases between them. For the CDR3, the DNA is TGCGCCAGCAGCCCACCCGAGGGGACCCAGTACTTC. This encodes CASSPPEGTQYF.

This clonotype was detected a few times. This chain uses TRBV19 with TRBJ2-1; D possibly corresponds to TRBD2 (5 bases). This CDR3 has 14 residues. In germline, CDR1 is LNHDA, CDR2 SQIVND (reference sequence). V was pared by 11 bases and J by 3 bases, with 17 bases between. The CDR3 here is CASKDLRNYNEQFF. The CDR3 coding sequence is TGTGCCTCCAAGGACTTACGTAACTACAATGAGCAGTTCTTC.

V and J are TRBV5-4 and TRBJ1-3; the D is unclear. V lost 1 base to trimming and J lost 2 bases, with 7 bases between them. CDR1 is SGHNT, CDR2 YYREEE, per germline (reference sequence). The CDR3 totals 14 residues. CDR3 coding DNA: TGTGCCAGCAGCTTGATAGGTCCTGGAAACACCATATATTTT. It translates to CASSLIGPGNTIYF. Supplemented by reference TRBV5-4 and TRBJ1-3, the full variable domain reads ETGVTQSPTHLIKTRGQQVTLRCSSQSGHNTVSWYQQALGQGPQFIFQYYREEENGRGNFPPRFSGLQFPNYSSELNVNALELDDSALYLCASSLIGPGNTIYFGEGSWLTVV.

V is TRBV27 and J is TRBJ1-3, with D tentatively TRBD1 (5 bases). The V and J ends lost 2 bases and 0 bases respectively, with 5 bases between them. Germline V gene data show CDR1 as MNHEY and CDR2 as SMNVEV (reference sequence). The CDR3 covers 14 residues. The CDR3 DNA sequence: TGTGCCAGCAGTTTAAGGGGCTCTGGAAACACCATATATTTT. Translated: CASSLRGSGNTIYF.

This rearrangement joins TRBV29-1 to TRBJ2-2, with a weak D call TRBD2 (5 bases). The V gene lost 7 bases and the J gene lost 5 bases, with 17 bases spanning the gap. From germline, CDR1 is SQVTM and CDR2 ANQGSEA. The CDR3 spans 14 residues. CDR3 sequence reads: CSGTRVGSTGELFF. CDR3 coding DNA: TGCAGCGGGACTCGGGTCGGGTCGACCGGGGAGCTGTTTTTT.

This clonotype was observed a few times. The chain couples TRBV11-2 to TRBJ2-1; 15 nucleotides agree with TRBD2. CDR3 size: 17 residues. Germline loops: CDR1 SGHAT, CDR2 FQNNGV. The junction had 7 bases not matched to a gene; V was cut back by 5 bases and J by 5 bases. The CDR3 DNA sequence: TGTGCCAGCAGCCGGACTAGCGGGAGGGCCGGAAACAATGAGCAGTTCTTC. This gives the protein CASSRTSGRAGNNEQFF.

V gene TRBV20-1 combines with J gene TRBJ2-2; D unclear. Deletions cut 3 bases from V and 4 bases from J, with 9 bases between. Germline V gives CDR1 DFQATT, CDR2 SNEGSKA (reference sequence). The CDR3 consists of 13 residues. The CDR3 is CSASFWGTGELFF. The CDR3 nucleotides are TGCAGTGCTAGCTTCTGGGGCACCGGGGAGCTGTTTTTT.

The chain has TRBV6-2 or TRBV6-3 and TRBJ1-1; D perhaps matches TRBD1 (5 bases). The CDR3 has 13 residues. V shed 9 bases and J shed 4 bases, with 15 bases lying between them. The V gene's germline CDR1 is MNHEY and CDR2 SVGEGT. Here the CDR3 DNA reads TGTGCCAGTCTTTACGGGGGGGGCACTGAAGCTTTCTTT. Its translation: CASLYGGGTEAFF.

The chain uses TRBV30 and TRBJ1-2; 9 positions match TRBD1. CDR3 length: 14 amino acids. After removal of 4 bases from V and 6 bases from J, the junction contained 9 bases not matched to a gene. Germline V lookup: CDR1 GTSNPN, CDR2 SVGIG (reference sequence). The CDR3 region has the DNA TGTGCCTGGAAACCTCCAGACAGGGGGAATGGCTACACCTTC. Amino acids: CAWKPPDRGNGYTF.

CDR3 residues: CSARDGEATTDTQYF. The CDR3 nucleotides are TGCAGTGCTCGGGACGGGGAGGCCACCACAGATACGCAGTATTTT. This chain joins TRBV20-1 and TRBJ2-3, with D possibly being TRBD2 (6 bases). CDR1 DFQATT and CDR2 SNEGSKA come from the germline V gene (reference sequence). V gave up 5 bases and J gave up 2 bases, with 17 bases separating them. The CDR3 length is 15 residues.

This clonotype was recorded at least ten times. V usage is TRBV7-2 and J usage is TRBJ1-4, with D tentatively TRBD1 (6 bases). The CDR3 spans 13 residues. CDR1 and CDR2 from the germline V gene are SGHTA and FQGNSA. V was trimmed by 5 bases and J by 8 bases, leaving 12 bases between them. CDR3: CASSRDTREKLFF. DNA of the CDR3: TGTGCCAGCAGCCGGGACACAAGAGAAAAACTGTTTTTT.

This chain connects TRBV7-8 to TRBJ2-7; 9 bases agree with TRBD2. V trimming: 0 bases; J trimming: 1 base; junction bases outside the gene matches: 4. The germline V gene has CDR1 SGHVS and CDR2 FQNEAQ. The CDR3 covers 16 residues. This CDR3 reads CASSLALAGSSYEQYF. The CDR3 DNA sequence: TGTGCCAGCAGCTTAGCGCTAGCGGGGTCGTCCTACGAGCAGTACTTC.

This clonotype showed up just a few times. As DNA, the CDR3 is TGTGCCTGGAGTGGAGGCGCTGGGGCCAACGTCCTGACTTTC. Translation gives CAWSGGAGANVLTF. The V call is TRBV30, the J call TRBJ2-6; D ambiguous. Per germline, CDR1 GTSNPN and CDR2 SVGIG (reference sequence). The CDR3 is made up of 14 amino acids. V lost 1 base and J 2 bases, leaving 6 bases between the germline ends.

This clonotype has a handful of counts. The chain employs TRBV7-2 and TRBJ2-5; 7 bases fit TRBD1. Germline V lookup: CDR1 SGHTA, CDR2 FQGNSA. This CDR3 is 15 amino acids long. The V and J ends lost 5 bases and 2 bases, in that order; junction bases with no gene match: 8. CDR3 nucleotide sequence: TGTGCCAGCAGCGCGATAGGGACAGTACAAGAGACCCAGTACTTC. The encoded protein is CASSAIGTVQETQYF.

This clonotype turned up a few times. This sequence joins TRBV5-1 and TRBJ2-1, with D tentatively TRBD1 (5 bases). The CDR3 is made up of 17 amino acids. Germline-derived CDR1 and CDR2 are SGHRS and YFSETQ. V was pared by 0 bases and J by 0 bases, with 13 bases between. CDR3: CASSLEATGSSYNEQFF. CDR3 DNA: TGCGCCAGCAGCTTGGAGGCCACAGGCAGCTCCTACAATGAGCAGTTCTTC. Based on the CDR3 plus reference TRBV5-1 and TRBJ2-1, the full variable domain is KAGVTQTPRYLIKTRGQQVTLSCSPISGHRSVSWYQQTPGQGLQFLFEYFSETQRNKGNFPGRFSGRQFSNSRSEMNVSTLELGDSALYLCASSLEATGSSYNEQFFGPGTRLTVL.